Listed below are T cell receptor beta chains from one sample, sequenced in a study of cytomegalovirus exposure and HLA in healthy donors. The data were produced by immunoSEQ multiplex PCR, yet TCRdb's version contains in-frame clones alone and is incomplete. Of around 190,000 clones listed, around 75% are singletons. Sequenced sample: PBMCs. These receptor sequences come from a young woman in good health and CMV-seropositive. Each CDR3 is given with its conserved first and last residue.

v_call	j_call	cdr3_aa
TRBV27	TRBJ1-5	CASSREGDQPQHF
TRBV11-2	TRBJ2-5	CASSSGQLQETQYF
TRBV28	TRBJ2-2	CASSYEGGLAGYTGELFF
TRBV4-2	TRBJ1-2	CATTRGTGYGYTF
TRBV28	TRBJ1-2	CASSQTKRTVYGYTF
TRBV4-1	TRBJ2-1	CASSQAIAGVPYNEQFF
TRBV5-1	TRBJ1-1	CASSWDRGKAEAFF
TRBV2	TRBJ1-6	CASMRQDNSPLHF
TRBV6-4	TRBJ2-3	CASSELAGESDTQYF
TRBV6-5	TRBJ2-7	CASNSGSYEQYF
TRBV5-1	TRBJ1-3	CASSLGMGDRSGNTIYF
TRBV19	TRBJ2-1	CASTVGGANEQFF
TRBV21-1	TRBJ2-7	CASTKDSGEQYF
TRBV28	TRBJ2-3	CASRTGTGKDTQYF
TRBV6-5	TRBJ2-5	CASSPGAGGGETQYF
TRBV27	TRBJ2-3	CATRLVRGADTQYF
TRBV5-1	TRBJ1-1	CASTKDRGGVRNTEAFF
TRBV10-2	TRBJ1-1	CASSLQGSTEAFF
TRBV27	TRBJ1-2	CASSFEAGPINYGYTF
TRBV28	TRBJ1-2	CASGAGDYYGYTF
TRBV7-9	TRBJ2-3	CASSLGTSGSRTDTQYF
TRBV2	TRBJ2-1	CAGARLALHNEQFF
TRBV6-5	TRBJ2-1	CASSGTGGIPLF
TRBV7-9	TRBJ2-7	CSSASPGERYEQYF
TRBV28	TRBJ1-5	CASTEGGQPQHF
TRBV2	TRBJ2-1	CASRIGRAGFVF
TRBV6-1	TRBJ1-1	CASSELDRAFF
TRBV19	TRBJ2-1	CASSILLAGGGNEQFF
TRBV7-9	TRBJ1-1	CASSVGPQGGQAFF
TRBV5-1	TRBJ1-6	CASSLARDSPLHF
TRBV5-5	TRBJ2-1	CASSLFQANNEQFF
TRBV5-1	TRBJ2-2	CASSLDGQGTTGELFF
TRBV11-2	TRBJ2-7	CASSLEYRGSGEQYF
TRBV2	TRBJ2-7	CASHRLAAQGEQYF
TRBV7-9	TRBJ2-4	CASSLGGLLAKNIQYF
TRBV10-3	TRBJ1-1	CAIRNLNTEAFF
TRBV5-1	TRBJ2-7	CASSRRDRTSGGEQYF
TRBV18	TRBJ1-1	CASSPPTGSNTEAFF
TRBV28	TRBJ1-2	CASSFQGGYGYTF
TRBV7-6	TRBJ2-5	CASSLRGTAGRARETQYF
TRBV7-2	TRBJ2-1	CASSKSSELSYNEQFF
TRBV7-2	TRBJ2-7	CASSFFRISRDEQYF
TRBV27	TRBJ2-2	CASSFRLAGELFF
TRBV6-5	TRBJ1-2	CASSYLEEGGYTF
TRBV19	TRBJ2-7	CASSLALSSYEQYF
TRBV7-9	TRBJ1-2	CASSPGLWGYTF
TRBV6-4	TRBJ1-1	CASSDSKGSESEAFF
TRBV5-4	TRBJ2-2	CASSLVGLAGGGELFF
TRBV14	NA	CASSHIPGQGSNEQYF
TRBV27	TRBJ2-7	CASSIPTSGRVEQYF
TRBV29-1	NA	CSVGGVYEQYF
TRBV27	TRBJ1-1	CASIRTGRNTEAFF
TRBV19	TRBJ2-1	CASRSEFNEQFF
TRBV5-1	TRBJ2-7	CASSRFGGRASDYEQYF
TRBV2	TRBJ1-3	CASSEGPTRRTGNTIYF
TRBV5-1	TRBJ2-1	CASSFLQGHNEQFF
TRBV5-4	TRBJ2-1	CASRTGGSYNEQFF